This TCR beta chain was documented in a study of blood T cell repertoires in COVID-19. Study-level background: The United States, Italy and Spain provided the acute and convalescent COVID-19 samples. PBMCs, B-cell-depleted T cells, or T cells were the source of the cDNA or gDNA that made up the material.

Germline values: CDR1 SGHVT, CDR2 SQSDAQ. The CDR3 consists of 19 residues. Trimming took 5 bases from V and 14 from J; bases not matched to a gene: 24. Per the study methods: Using reference gene primer amplification, nucleated cell counts were estimated. Assay used: immunoSEQ multiplex PCR; TCRdb lists only in-frame clones, some missing. From that table come the V and J calls and clone size; the DNA was used to work out D and trimming. The table lists roughly 15,000 clones, around 84% of them singletons, with roughly 32% in the top ten. The receptor was derived from a man aged 45-60 years with active COVID-19. The J gene is TRBJ1-4, the V gene TRBV7-4; the match to TRBD1 covers 12 bases. Specimen: peripheral blood. CDR3 in amino acids: CASSHHAGTGGVCPHRLFF. As DNA, the CDR3 is TGTGCCAGCAGCCACCACGCCGGGACAGGGGGCGTTTGCCCCCATCGGCTGTTTTTT.